These 32 T cell receptor beta chains were all obtained from the same sample, sequenced in a study of blood T cell repertoires in COVID-19. The protocol was immunoSEQ multiplex PCR, while the TCRdb copy is restricted to in-frame clones and leaves out a portion. The profile shows about 200,000 clones, 70% to 85% of them singletons. The sample was peripheral blood. The source of these receptors is a human donor in a cohort sampled during active COVID-19.

This sequence joins TRBV28 and TRBJ1-6, with unresolved D. Germline-derived CDR1 and CDR2 are MDHEN and SYDVKM. CDR3 length: 12 residues. Deletions cut 2 bases from V and 7 bases from J, with 3 bases between. In nucleotides, the CDR3 is TGTGCCAGCAGTTTACGGAATTCACCCCTCCACTTT. Its translation is CASSLRNSPLHF.

The chain uses TRBV21-1 and TRBJ2-7; the D call TRBD2 from the table was never checked on the DNA. TRBV21-1 counts as a pseudogene. CDR3 size: 19 residues. The CDR3 loop is CASSKAAFLEAVIVREQYF. CDR3 coding DNA: TGTGCCAGCAGCAAAGCGGCTTTCTTGGAGGCGGTGATAGTTCGCGAGCAGTACTTC.

Of note for this clone: A junction boundary mismatches the germline segment, possibly from a read error. CDR3 region: CASSLYDRVHF. The CDR3 DNA reads as TGTGCCAGCAGTTTATATGACCGGGTTCACTTC. J is TRBJ2-7 and V is TRBV28; D remains unclear. This CDR3 has 11 residues. In germline, CDR1 is MDHEN, CDR2 SYDVKM.

The chain links TRBV19 to TRBJ1-5; D remains unclear. The length of the CDR3 is 17 residues. The V and J ends lost 7 bases and 0 bases respectively, with 19 bases between them. From germline, CDR1 is LNHDA and CDR2 SQIVND (reference sequence). For the CDR3, the DNA is TGTGCCAGTACCTTAGGCGCGGGCAGAGATAGCAATCAGCCCCAGCATTTT. Translated, it gives CASTLGAGRDSNQPQHF.

The chain couples TRBV5-1 to TRBJ2-4, with a possible D match to TRBD1 (6 bases). V gave up 0 bases and J gave up 6 bases, with 10 bases separating them. CDR3 size: 14 residues. The V gene's germline CDR1 is SGHRS and CDR2 YFSETQ. CDR3 DNA sequence: TGCGCCAGCAGCTTGGTAGCCAGGGGAAACATTCAGTACTTC. This codes for CASSLVARGNIQYF.

The chain joins TRBV18 to TRBJ1-4; D gene ambiguous. This CDR3 has 15 residues. Germline CDR1 reads KGHSH; CDR2 reads LQKENI. The V end was cut by 3 bases, the J end by 0 bases, with 8 bases between. CDR3 sequence reads: CASSPNTATNEKLFF. The CDR3 bases are TGTGCCAGCTCACCTAACACCGCAACTAATGAAAAACTGTTTTTT.

V is TRBV18 and J is TRBJ2-3, with 15 bases fitting TRBD2. CDR1 KGHSH and CDR2 LQKENI come from the germline V gene. The V segment lost 4 bases and the J segment 4 bases; nucleotides outside the gene matches: 6. The CDR3 is made up of 17 amino acids. In DNA form, the CDR3 reads TGTGCCAGCTCACTCCCGGGACTAGCGGGAGGATCAGATACGCAGTATTTT. Protein: CASSLPGLAGGSDTQYF.

This chain joins TRBV7-9 and TRBJ1-6, with 11 bases aligning to TRBD1. The CDR3 is 16 residues long. The germline V gene encodes CDR1 SEHNR and CDR2 FQNEAQ (reference sequence). With V trimmed by 1 base and J by 9 bases, 5 bases remained unmatched. The CDR3 region is CASSLGGTGGSSPLHF. The CDR3 DNA reads as TGTGCCAGCAGCTTAGGCGGGACAGGGGGGAGTTCACCCCTCCACTTT.

The chain is built from TRBV5-1 and TRBJ2-7, with D perhaps TRBD1 (6 bases). This CDR3 is 14 amino acids long. The V gene's germline CDR1 is SGHRS and CDR2 YFSETQ. The germline V and J ends were trimmed by 2 bases and 6 bases, with 15 bases remaining between them. The CDR3 reads CASSFTGRGTEQYF. The CDR3 region has the DNA TGCGCCAGCAGCTTTACAGGGAGAGGGACCGAGCAGTACTTC.

This clone was observed a handful of times. The chain carries TRBV5-5 and TRBJ1-2, with 9 bases aligning to TRBD1. In germline, CDR1 is SGHKS, CDR2 YYEKEE (reference sequence). The CDR3 runs 15 residues. Unmatched junction bases numbered 6, after V lost 5 bases and J lost 1 base. The CDR3 spells CASRLGQGINYGYTF. In DNA, the CDR3 is TGTGCCAGCAGACTGGGACAGGGCATTAACTATGGCTACACCTTC.

The chain recombines TRBV27 with TRBJ2-7; 8 positions match TRBD2. Per the germline V gene, CDR1 is MNHEY and CDR2 is SMNVEV (reference sequence). V shed 1 base and J 7 bases; nucleotides not matched to a gene: 6. The CDR3 runs to 14 residues. CDR3 DNA sequence: TGTGCCAGCAGTTTATACTGGACTAGCCGAGAGCAGTACTTC. Translated: CASSLYWTSREQYF.

This clone was detected only once. The rearrangement links TRBV18 to TRBJ2-5; D remains ambiguous. V lost 6 bases, J lost 1 base, and 15 bases lay in between. The CDR3 extends over 15 amino acids. Looked up from germline, CDR1 is KGHSH and CDR2 is LQKENI. CDR3 region: CASSRTKVIQETQYF. Here the CDR3 DNA reads TGTGCCAGCTCTAGAACTAAGGTGATCCAAGAGACCCAGTACTTC.

The genes are TRBV12-3 or TRBV12-4 and TRBJ2-7, with TRBD2 identical over 9 bases. The V gene end was trimmed by 6 bases and the J gene end by 3 bases; junction bases not matched to a gene: 3. The CDR3 contains 13 residues. In DNA form, the CDR3 reads TGTGCCAGCAGGCGGGGGGGGTACTACGAGCAGTACTTC. It is translated as CASRRGGYYEQYF.

The chain uses TRBV2 and TRBJ1-1; TRBD1 might be the D (5 bases). Germline V gene sequence: CDR1 SNHLY, CDR2 FYNNEI. The CDR3 has 14 amino acids. Trimming took off 6 bases at V and 6 bases at J, with 17 bases between the two ends. The CDR3 here is CASSRPGGGAEAFF. The CDR3 DNA reads TGTGCCAGCAGCCGCCCCGGGGGAGGAGCTGAAGCTTTCTTT.

The V and J genes are TRBV7-8 and TRBJ2-7; D perhaps matches TRBD1 (5 bases). The germline gives CDR1 SGHVS, CDR2 FQNEAQ. The CDR3 runs to 16 residues. The V and J ends lost 5 bases and 6 bases respectively, with 23 bases between them. The CDR3 sequence is CASSRLSGQGSREQYF. The CDR3 bases are TGTGCCAGCAGCCGACTTTCGGGTCAGGGTAGCCGCGAGCAGTACTTC.

V gene TRBV12-3 or TRBV12-4 combines with J gene TRBJ1-1, with D possibly matching TRBD1 (6 bases). V lost 6 bases and J 5 bases, leaving 10 bases between the germline ends. The CDR3 has 12 amino acids. In DNA form, the CDR3 reads TGTGCCAGCAGACGAAGGGGGACTGAAGCTTTCTTT. It yields the protein CASRRRGTEAFF.

This chain connects TRBV5-1 to TRBJ2-7; 10 nucleotides agree with TRBD1. The trim removed 6 bases at V and 3 bases at J, leaving 6 bases unmatched. CDR1 is SGHRS, CDR2 YFSETQ, per germline. The CDR3 is 14 amino acids. The CDR3 DNA is TGCGCCAGCACCCCCGGGACAGGGGACTACGAGCAGTACTTC. Its translation: CASTPGTGDYEQYF.

The chain links TRBV5-1 to TRBJ2-3; the match to TRBD2 covers 12 bases. The junction had 7 bases not matched to a gene; V was cut back by 0 bases and J by 2 bases. The CDR3 extends over 18 amino acids. Germline lookup yields CDR1 SGHRS and CDR2 YFSETQ. The CDR3 spells CASSLGLLAGGPTDTQYF. The CDR3 nucleotides read TGCGCCAGCAGCTTGGGCTTACTAGCGGGAGGACCCACAGATACGCAGTATTTT.

The genes are TRBV19 and TRBJ2-7, with no clear D. In germline, CDR1 is LNHDA, CDR2 SQIVND (reference sequence). This CDR3 is 14 amino acids long. The ends were cut back, 5 bases at V and 5 bases at J, with 16 bases in the middle. The chain's CDR3 is CASSRTVLLNEQYF. In DNA, the CDR3 is TGTGCCAGTAGTCGTACAGTCCTTCTCAACGAGCAGTACTTC.

The rearrangement joins TRBV12-3 or TRBV12-4 to TRBJ1-2, with D possibly matching TRBD1 (5 bases). The CDR3 is 13 amino acids. With 7 bases removed from V and 8 bases from J, the gap between germline ends came to 17 bases. The CDR3 sequence is CASTLGVGGGYTF. CDR3 nucleotide sequence: TGTGCCAGCACCTTGGGGGTGGGAGGCGGCTACACCTTC.

The J gene is TRBJ1-5, the V gene TRBV15; D is perhaps TRBD1 (5 bases). With 5 bases removed from V and 7 bases from J, the gap between germline ends came to 15 bases. CDR1 and CDR2 (germline): LNHNV, YYDKDF (reference sequence). The CDR3 loop spans 14 amino acids. CDR3 residues: CATSLRQTQQPQHF. The CDR3 DNA reads TGTGCCACCAGCCTTAGACAGACTCAACAGCCCCAGCATTTT.

The rearrangement uses TRBV28 and TRBJ1-2; TRBD1 might be the D (6 bases). With 6 bases removed from V and 8 bases from J, the gap between germline ends came to 13 bases. The V gene's germline CDR1 is MDHEN and CDR2 SYDVKM. There are 12 residues in the CDR3. The CDR3 bases are TGTGCCAGCAGACAGGGTATTTGGGGCTACACCTTC. It codes for CASRQGIWGYTF.

The chain couples TRBV12-3 or TRBV12-4 to TRBJ1-2; a weak D match, TRBD1 (5 bases). This CDR3 spans 13 amino acids. Trimming left V 10 bases short and J 4 bases short, with 16 bases between. CDR3 DNA: TGTGCCATTACTACCGGGGGTGGCTATGGCTACACCTTC. Residues: CAITTGGGYGYTF.

The rearrangement links TRBV6-2 or TRBV6-3 to TRBJ1-5; D unclear. The CDR3 length is 14 residues. V shed 1 base and J shed 5 bases, with 9 bases lying between them. Per germline, CDR1 MNHEY and CDR2 SVGEGT. This chain's CDR3 is CASSYLGSHQPQHF. The DNA of the CDR3 is TGTGCCAGCAGTTACTTGGGGAGCCATCAGCCCCAGCATTTT.

This clone was seen more than once but under ten times. CDR3 nucleotides: TGCAGCGTTGCTACAGATAGCACAGATACGCAGTATTTT. This translates into CSVATDSTDTQYF. The genes are TRBV29-1 and TRBJ2-3; D is ambiguous. Germline V CDR1 and CDR2: SQVTM, ANQGSEA. The CDR3 is 13 amino acids. V lost 4 bases and J 0 bases, leaving 8 bases between the germline ends.

The chain employs TRBV28 and TRBJ2-7, with 11 bases matching TRBD2. This CDR3 region has 15 residues. Germline loops: CDR1 MDHEN, CDR2 SYDVKM. The V gene end was trimmed by 5 bases and the J gene end by 3 bases; junction bases not matched to a gene: 6. CDR3 amino acids: CASSDRTSGSYEQYF. The CDR3 DNA follows: TGTGCCAGCAGTGATCGTACTAGCGGGAGCTACGAGCAGTACTTC.

Only a few counts were recorded for this clone. The chain couples TRBV4-1 to TRBJ2-7, with TRBD1 identical over 8 bases. The CDR3 runs to 15 residues. The germline gives CDR1 MGHRA, CDR2 YSYEKL. With V trimmed by 4 bases and J by 3 bases, 8 bases remained unmatched. CDR3 sequence (DNA): TGCGCCAGCAGCCGAACGCTGACAGGGGACTACGAGCAGTACTTC. Translated: CASSRTLTGDYEQYF.

This clone came up once. This chain connects TRBV18 to TRBJ1-3, with unresolved D. The V and J ends lost 3 bases and 4 bases respectively, with 4 bases between them. This CDR3 has 12 amino acids. CDR1 and CDR2 from the germline V gene are KGHSH and LQKENI. The CDR3 coding sequence is TGTGCCAGCTCACCCCAGGGAAACACCATATATTTT. Its translation: CASSPQGNTIYF. The entire variable domain, with the rest obtained from reference TRBV18 and TRBJ1-3, is as follows: NAGVMQNPRHLVRRRGQEARLRCSPMKGHSHVYWYRQLPEEGLKFMVYLQKENIIDESGMPKERFSAEFPKEGPSILRIQQVVRGDSAAYFCASSPQGNTIYFGEGSWLTVV.

The rearrangement links TRBV19 to TRBJ2-1, with 8 bases identical to TRBD1. Germline V lookup: CDR1 LNHDA, CDR2 SQIVND (reference sequence). The V and J ends lost 5 bases and 5 bases, in that order; junction bases with no gene match: 8. CDR3 length equals 15 residues. The CDR3 nucleotides are TGTGCCAGTAGTGACCAGGGGGCTAACAACAATGAGCAGTTCTTC. As protein: CASSDQGANNNEQFF.

The CDR3 is CATSRARQGAYGYGYTF. The CDR3 nucleotides are TGTGCCACCAGCAGAGCTCGACAGGGGGCTTATGGCTATGGCTACACCTTC. The chain uses TRBV15 and TRBJ1-2; TRBD1 aligns across 10 bases. CDR1 LNHNV and CDR2 YYDKDF come from the germline V gene (reference sequence). V was pared by 1 base and J by 4 bases, with 9 bases of the junction left unmatched. The CDR3 consists of 17 residues.

The count of this clone is one. This sequence joins TRBV7-2 and TRBJ1-1; a weak D match, TRBD1 (6 bases). V lost 1 base and J 5 bases, leaving 17 bases between the germline ends. The length of the CDR3 is 16 residues. Germline V lookup: CDR1 SGHTA, CDR2 FQGNSA. CDR3 DNA: TGTGCCAGCAGCTTAGTTACGGTGACAGGCCGGACTGAAGCTTTCTTT. This codes for CASSLVTVTGRTEAFF.

The sample holds one count of this clone. V gene TRBV13 combines with J gene TRBJ2-7; maybe TRBD2 (5 bases). This CDR3 region has 16 residues. The germline gives CDR1 PRHDT, CDR2 FYEKMQ (reference sequence). Trimming cost V 0 bases and J 2 bases, with 14 bases left between them. The CDR3 protein is CASSLGSGGLTYEQYF. CDR3 sequence (DNA): TGTGCCAGCAGCTTAGGGTCTGGCGGGCTAACCTACGAGCAGTACTTC. The full variable domain, with the rest looked up from reference TRBV13 and TRBJ2-7, is AAGVIQSPRHLIKEKRETATLKCYPIPRHDTVYWYQQGPGQDPQFLISFYEKMQSDKGSIPDRFSAQQFSDYHSELNMSSLELGDSALYFCASSLGSGGLTYEQYFGPGTRLTVT.